The clone carrying this TCR beta chain has a count of ten or more. The data were taken from a study of T cells in Graves' hyperthyroidism and ophthalmopathy. Stable Graves' hyperthyroidism denoted no ophthalmopathy progression over 18 months. Patients aged 18 to 65 with hyperthyroidism were newly diagnosed, with duration under 2 months. Patients were excluded for uncontrolled infection, other autoimmune disease, pregnancy or lactation. Amplified TCR beta CDR3 regions came from RNA transcripts. Using the HTBI primer set, a first-round RT-PCR was run on the TCR CDR3. TCRdb fed the multiplex PCR reads into MiXCR, producing one record per CDR3 protein. Among about 560,000 distinct CDR3 sequences listed, approximately 15% were seen once. Sequenced input: blood. This receptor was taken from a woman younger than 30 with Graves' hyperthyroidism.

This CDR3 is CASSVLAAPGTDTQYF. CDR3 sequence (DNA): TGTGCCAGCAGCGTACTAGCGGCCCCAGGAACAGATACGCAGTATTTT. This chain links TRBV9 with TRBJ2-3, with 7 bases identical to TRBD2. CDR1 is SGDLS, CDR2 YYNGEE, per germline. The J segment lost 3 bases and the V segment lost 1 base, leaving 8 bases of the junction unmatched. The CDR3 spans 16 residues.